The 15 T cell receptor beta chains reported below all come from one sample, sequenced in a study of response to subunit inactivated influenza vaccine. MiXCR was run by TCRdb on the RT-PCR reads, yielding one entry per CDR3 protein. In the table there are 500,000 to 600,000 distinct CDR3 sequences, approximately 16% of which are singletons. Specimen: CD4+ T cells sorted from PBMCs, collected around 25 months after vaccination. The receptors here all came from a man between 45 and 75 years old who received an inactivated influenza vaccine.

In its sample, this clonotype was seen a few times. The chain recombines TRBV20-1 with TRBJ2-1; D call uncertain. Germline loops: CDR1 DFQATT, CDR2 SNEGSKA (reference sequence). The CDR3 has 14 residues. V was shortened by 5 bases and J by 0 bases, with 11 bases between the two germline ends. CDR3 protein: CSAFRTSSYNEQFF. The CDR3 nucleotides are TGCAGTGCTTTCAGAACCAGCTCCTACAATGAGCAGTTCTTC.

This clonotype turned up a few times. The V call is TRBV5-1, the J call TRBJ2-1, with D perhaps matching TRBD1 (5 bases). The CDR3 is made up of 13 amino acids. V lost 0 bases and J lost 15, with 16 bases in between. CDR1 is SGHRS and CDR2 is YFSETQ in the germline V gene. CDR3 sequence reads: CASSLGTQGRMFF. Here the CDR3 DNA reads TGCGCCAGCAGCTTGGGGACCCAGGGCCGAATGTTCTTC.

This chain joins TRBV6-1 and TRBJ2-7, with D maybe TRBD1 (5 bases). The CDR3 runs 14 residues. Trimming took off 6 bases at V and 3 bases at J, with 15 bases between the two ends. Germline V CDR1 and CDR2: MNHNS, SASEGT. The CDR3 here is CASRVGRANYEQYF. CDR3 DNA sequence: TGTGCCAGCAGGGTCGGCAGGGCCAACTACGAGCAGTACTTC.

This sequence joins TRBV19 and TRBJ2-1, with 10 bases matching TRBD2. The CDR3 runs 15 residues. Unmatched junction bases numbered 9, after V lost 7 bases and J lost 6 bases. From germline, CDR1 is LNHDA and CDR2 SQIVND (reference sequence). CDR3 sequence reads: CASTRAGGPTNEQFF. In DNA form, the CDR3 reads TGTGCCAGTACCCGAGCGGGGGGGCCTACCAATGAGCAGTTCTTC.

This clonotype came up a few times. The chain is built from TRBV19 and TRBJ2-6; D remains ambiguous. Germline V gene lookup returns CDR1 LNHDA and CDR2 SQIVND (reference sequence). The CDR3 is 16 residues long. The V end lost 3 bases, the J end lost 0 bases, and 9 bases lay between the germline ends. The CDR3 bases are TGTGCCAGTAGTATCCAGTGGGGCTCTGGGGCCAACGTCCTGACTTTC. Amino acids: CASSIQWGSGANVLTF.

This clonotype has just a few counts. This chain joins TRBV5-1 and TRBJ1-6, with 8 nucleotides matching TRBD1. The germline CDR1 and CDR2 sequences are SGHRS and YFSETQ. With 5 bases clipped from V and 7 bases from J, the junction kept 2 bases outside the gene matches. This CDR3 is 13 amino acids long. The CDR3 DNA reads TGCGCCAGCAGATGGACAGGGAATTCACCCCTCCACTTT. It codes for CASRWTGNSPLHF.

The gene calls are TRBV2 and TRBJ2-3; no clear D gene. The V gene's germline CDR1 is SNHLY and CDR2 FYNNEI. This CDR3 comprises 16 residues. V shed 6 bases and J shed 1 base, with 17 bases lying between them. CDR3 nucleotide sequence: TGTGCCAGCAGGCCGTCCGGAGTGGGCGGCACAGATACGCAGTATTTT. Residues: CASRPSGVGGTDTQYF.

The table lists this clonotype with a few counts. The chain combines TRBV3-1 with TRBJ2-7; 9 bases are shared with TRBD1. The CDR3 loop spans 16 amino acids. V was pared by 5 bases and J by 2 bases, with 10 bases of the junction left unmatched. Per the germline V gene, CDR1 is LGHDT and CDR2 is YNNKEL (reference sequence). The CDR3 protein is CASSSLLRTGAYEQYF. CDR3 DNA: TGTGCCAGCAGCAGCCTACTGAGGACAGGGGCCTACGAGCAGTACTTC.

The chain has TRBV20-1 and TRBJ1-1, with D uncertain. Germline V lookup: CDR1 DFQATT, CDR2 SNEGSKA (reference sequence). The CDR3 is 13 amino acids. CDR3 DNA: TGCAGGGGTACAGACGTTTTGAACACTGAAGCTTTCTTT. Translated: CRGTDVLNTEAFF.

This rearrangement joins TRBV7-2 to TRBJ2-2; D ambiguous. From germline, CDR1 is SGHTA and CDR2 FQGNSA. V was shortened by 5 bases and J by 7 bases, with 11 bases between the two germline ends. The CDR3 spans 13 residues. The CDR3 reads CASSVKWGGELFF. CDR3 nucleotides: TGTGCCAGCAGCGTAAAATGGGGCGGGGAGCTGTTTTTT.

The rearrangement uses TRBV20-1 and TRBJ2-2; D perhaps matches TRBD1 (5 bases). The germline V and J ends were trimmed by 6 bases and 0 bases, with 14 bases remaining between them. CDR1 is DFQATT, CDR2 SNEGSKA, per germline (reference sequence). This CDR3 has 15 amino acids. The CDR3 region has the DNA TGCAGTGCCACCAGGGCAGAAACGAACACCGGGGAGCTGTTTTTT. It yields the protein CSATRAETNTGELFF.

This clonotype was observed a few times. This sequence joins TRBV7-9 and TRBJ2-3; 8 nucleotides match TRBD2. J lost 0 bases, V lost 5 bases, and 7 bases had no gene match. This CDR3 has 16 amino acids. Germline V lookup: CDR1 SEHNR, CDR2 FQNEAQ (reference sequence). In DNA, the CDR3 is TGTGCCAGCAGCCCTCGACTAGCGTCTAGCACAGATACGCAGTATTTT. Translated, it gives CASSPRLASSTDTQYF. Full variable domain (rest looked up from reference TRBV7-9 and TRBJ2-3): DTGVSQNPRHKITKRGQNVTFRCDPISEHNRLYWYRQTLGQGPEFLTYFQNEAQLEKSRLLSDRFSAERPKGSFSTLEIQRTEQGDSAMYLCASSPRLASSTDTQYFGPGTRLTVL.

This sequence joins TRBV27 and TRBJ2-1; TRBD2 agrees at 7 bases. The V and J ends lost 1 base and 4 bases, in that order; junction bases with no gene match: 4. This CDR3 is 15 amino acids long. Per germline, CDR1 MNHEY and CDR2 SMNVEV (reference sequence). CDR3 residues: CASSLWLAAYNEQFF. CDR3 coding DNA: TGTGCCAGCAGTTTATGGCTAGCGGCTTACAATGAGCAGTTCTTC.

The V and J genes are TRBV20-1 and TRBJ2-3; D is perhaps TRBD2 (6 bases). The V and J ends lost 3 bases and 3 bases respectively, with 10 bases between them. Germline V gene sequence: CDR1 DFQATT, CDR2 SNEGSKA (reference sequence). The CDR3 runs to 13 residues. The CDR3 region is CSAREGATDTQYF. CDR3 bases: TGCAGTGCTAGGGAGGGAGCGACAGATACGCAGTATTTT.

V is TRBV12-3 or TRBV12-4 and J is TRBJ1-3, with a possible D match to TRBD1 (5 bases). The CDR3 length is 15 residues. V lost 6 bases and J lost 1, with 13 bases in between. The CDR3, as DNA: TGTGCCAGCAGAGACACCGGGGGGTCTGGAAACACCATATATTTT. Protein product: CASRDTGGSGNTIYF.